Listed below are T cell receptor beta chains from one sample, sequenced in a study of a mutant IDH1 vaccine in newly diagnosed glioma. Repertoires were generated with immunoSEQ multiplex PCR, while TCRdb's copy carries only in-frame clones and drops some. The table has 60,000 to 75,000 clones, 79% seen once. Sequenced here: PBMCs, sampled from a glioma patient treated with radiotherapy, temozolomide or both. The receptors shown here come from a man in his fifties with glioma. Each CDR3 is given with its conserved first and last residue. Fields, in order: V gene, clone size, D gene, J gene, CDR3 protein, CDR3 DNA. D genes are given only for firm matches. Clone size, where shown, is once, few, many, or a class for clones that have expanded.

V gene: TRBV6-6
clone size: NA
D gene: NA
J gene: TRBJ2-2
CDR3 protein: CASKKGSGELFF
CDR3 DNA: TGTGCCAGCAAGAAGGGGTCCGGGGAGCTGTTTTTT

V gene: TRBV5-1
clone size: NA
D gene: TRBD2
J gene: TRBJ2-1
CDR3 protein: CASSLSGGGYNEQFF
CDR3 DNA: TGCGCCAGCAGCCTTAGCGGGGGGGGATACAATGAGCAGTTCTTC

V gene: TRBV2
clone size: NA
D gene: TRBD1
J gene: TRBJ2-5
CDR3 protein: CASSPDRGQETQYF
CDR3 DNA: TGTGCCAGCAGTCCGGACAGGGGTCAAGAGACCCAGTACTTC

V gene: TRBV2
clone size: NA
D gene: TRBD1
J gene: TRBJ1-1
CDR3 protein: CASSEEGADTEAFF
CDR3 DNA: TGTGCCAGCAGTGAAGAGGGGGCCGACACTGAAGCTTTCTTT

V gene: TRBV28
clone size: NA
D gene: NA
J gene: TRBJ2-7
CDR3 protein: CASGKSSYEQYF
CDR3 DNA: TGTGCCAGCGGCAAGAGCTCCTACGAGCAGTACTTC

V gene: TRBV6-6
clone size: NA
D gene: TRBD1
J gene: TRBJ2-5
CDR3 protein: CASTLGQGAGETQYF
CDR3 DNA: TGTGCCAGCACCCTGGGACAGGGGGCTGGAGAGACCCAGTACTTC

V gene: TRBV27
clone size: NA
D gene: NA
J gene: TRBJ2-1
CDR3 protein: CASTTSGRRFNEQFF
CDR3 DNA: TGTGCCAGCACTACCTCGGGACGCCGTTTCAATGAGCAGTTCTTC

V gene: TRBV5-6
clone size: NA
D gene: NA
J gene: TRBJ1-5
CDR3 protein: CASSLGEVGNQPQHF
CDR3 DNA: TGTGCCAGCAGCTTGGGAGAGGTGGGCAATCAGCCCCAGCATTTT

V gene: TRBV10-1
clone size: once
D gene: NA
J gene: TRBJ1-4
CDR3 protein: CASSAPVKVLNEKLFF
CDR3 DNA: TGCGCCAGCAGTGCCCCGGTAAAGGTTCTAAATGAAAAACTGTTTTTT

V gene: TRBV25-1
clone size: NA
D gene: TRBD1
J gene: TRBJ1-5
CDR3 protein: CASSGGQAFNQPQHF
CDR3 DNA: TGTGCCAGCAGTGGGGGACAGGCCTTCAATCAGCCCCAGCATTTT

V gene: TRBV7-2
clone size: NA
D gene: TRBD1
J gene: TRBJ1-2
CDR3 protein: CASSLDARDSFGYTF
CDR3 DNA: TGTGCCAGCAGCTTAGACGCCCGGGACAGCTTTGGCTACACCTTC

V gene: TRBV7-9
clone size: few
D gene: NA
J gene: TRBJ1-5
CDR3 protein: CASSLTGSNQPQHF
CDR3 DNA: TGTGCCAGCAGCTTGACGGGGAGCAATCAGCCCCAGCATTTT

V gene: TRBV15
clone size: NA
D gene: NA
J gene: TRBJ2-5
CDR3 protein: CATSRRQIETQYF
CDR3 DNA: TGTGCCACCAGCAGGCGACAGATAGAGACCCAGTACTTC

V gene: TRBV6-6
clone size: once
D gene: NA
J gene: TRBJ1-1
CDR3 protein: CASTADRYTEAFF
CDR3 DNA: TGTGCCAGCACCGCCGACCGGTACACTGAAGCTTTCTTT

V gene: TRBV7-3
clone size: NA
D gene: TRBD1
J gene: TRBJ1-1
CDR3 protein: CASSFSGTGTEAFF
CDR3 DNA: TGTGCCAGCAGCTTCTCCGGGACAGGGACTGAAGCTTTCTTT

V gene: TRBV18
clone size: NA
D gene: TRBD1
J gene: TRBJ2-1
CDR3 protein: CASSPGQADYNEQFF
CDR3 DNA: TGTGCCAGCTCACCTGGACAGGCCGACTACAATGAGCAGTTCTTC

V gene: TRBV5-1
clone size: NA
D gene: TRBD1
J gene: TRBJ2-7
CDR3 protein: CASSPLQGASYEQYF
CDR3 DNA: TGCGCCAGCAGCCCCTTACAGGGGGCCTCCTACGAGCAGTACTTC

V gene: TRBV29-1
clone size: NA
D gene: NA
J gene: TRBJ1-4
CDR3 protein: CSVGEGEREKLFF
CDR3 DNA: TGCAGCGTTGGGGAGGGGGAGAGGGAAAAACTGTTTTTT

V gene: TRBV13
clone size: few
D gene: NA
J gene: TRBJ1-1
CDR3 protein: CASSLQGRNTEAFF
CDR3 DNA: TGTGCCAGCAGCTTACAGGGGCGGAACACTGAAGCTTTCTTT

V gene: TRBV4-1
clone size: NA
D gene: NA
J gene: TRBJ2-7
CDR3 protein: CASSRRDTYEQYF
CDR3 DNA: TGCGCCAGCAGCCGGAGGGACACCTACGAGCAGTACTTC

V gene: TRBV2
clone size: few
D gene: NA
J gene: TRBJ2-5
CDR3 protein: CASSKMIQETQYF
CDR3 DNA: TGTGCCAGCAGTAAGATGATCCAAGAGACCCAGTACTTC

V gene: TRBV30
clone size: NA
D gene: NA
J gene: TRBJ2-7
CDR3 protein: CAWSGPVRNEQYF
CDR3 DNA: TGTGCCTGGAGCGGTCCCGTCAGGAACGAGCAGTACTTC

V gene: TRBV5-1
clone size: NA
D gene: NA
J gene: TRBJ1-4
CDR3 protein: CASSWTETNEKLFF
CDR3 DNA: TGCGCCAGCAGCTGGACGGAAACTAATGAAAAACTGTTTTTT

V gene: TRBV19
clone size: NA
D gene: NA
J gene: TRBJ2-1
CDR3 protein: CASSATSSEEQFF
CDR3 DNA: TGTGCCAGTAGTGCAACTAGCTCCGAAGAGCAGTTCTTC

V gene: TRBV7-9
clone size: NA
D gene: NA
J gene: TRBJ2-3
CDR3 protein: CASSPRDPTDTQYF
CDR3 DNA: TGTGCCAGCAGCCCGCGGGACCCGACAGATACGCAGTATTTT

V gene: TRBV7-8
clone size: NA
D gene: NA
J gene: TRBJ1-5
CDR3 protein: CASSPAWGNQPQHF
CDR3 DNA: TGTGCCAGCAGCCCCGCTTGGGGCAATCAGCCCCAGCATTTT

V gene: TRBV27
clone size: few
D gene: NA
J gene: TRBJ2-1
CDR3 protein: CASSLISNGDEQFF
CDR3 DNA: TGTGCCAGCAGTTTAATCTCTAACGGTGATGAGCAGTTCTTC

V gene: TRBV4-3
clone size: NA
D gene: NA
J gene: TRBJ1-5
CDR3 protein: CASSQDARGKNQPQHF
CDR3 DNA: TGCGCCAGCAGCCAAGACGCCCGGGGAAAGAATCAGCCCCAGCATTTT

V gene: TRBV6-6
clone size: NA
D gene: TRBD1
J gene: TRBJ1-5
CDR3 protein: CASIDRGYSNQPQHF
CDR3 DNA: TGTGCCAGCATCGACAGGGGTTATAGCAATCAGCCCCAGCATTTT

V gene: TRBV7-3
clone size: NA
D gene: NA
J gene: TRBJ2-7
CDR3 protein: CASSLAHAYEQYF
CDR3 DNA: TGTGCCAGCAGCTTAGCTCACGCCTACGAGCAGTACTTC

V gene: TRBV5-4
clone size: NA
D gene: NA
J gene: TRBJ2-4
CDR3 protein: CASSPVPDGSGNIQYF
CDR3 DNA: TGTGCCAGCAGCCCCGTGCCCGACGGGTCTGGAAACATTCAGTACTTC

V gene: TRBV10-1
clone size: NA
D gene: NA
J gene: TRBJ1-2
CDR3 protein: CASSPFRNYGYTF
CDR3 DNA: TGCGCCAGCAGTCCGTTCCGGAACTATGGCTACACCTTC

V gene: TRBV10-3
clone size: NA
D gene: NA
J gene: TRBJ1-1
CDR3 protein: CAISESRGWGAEAFF
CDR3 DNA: TGTGCCATCAGTGAGTCGAGGGGTTGGGGCGCTGAAGCTTTCTTT

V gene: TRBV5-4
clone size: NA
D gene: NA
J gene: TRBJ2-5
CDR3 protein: CASSLGLAQETQYF
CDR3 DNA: TGTGCCAGCAGCTTGGGGCTAGCCCAAGAGACCCAGTACTTC

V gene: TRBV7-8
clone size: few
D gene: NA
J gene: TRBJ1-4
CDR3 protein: CASSLRPTNEKLFF
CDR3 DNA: TGTGCCAGCAGCTTACGGCCAACTAATGAAAAACTGTTTTTT

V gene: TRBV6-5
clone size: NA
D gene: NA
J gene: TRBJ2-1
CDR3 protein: CASSYSRDGHNEQFF
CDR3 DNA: TGTGCCAGCAGTTACTCTAGGGACGGACACAATGAGCAGTTCTTC

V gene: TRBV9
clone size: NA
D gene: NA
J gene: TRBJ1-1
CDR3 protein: CASSSSWGGEAFF
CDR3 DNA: TGTGCCAGCAGCTCCTCCTGGGGGGGGGAAGCTTTCTTT

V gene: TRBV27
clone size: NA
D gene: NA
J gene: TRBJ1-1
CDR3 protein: CASSSGGSVNTEAFF
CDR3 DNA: TGTGCCAGCAGTTCAGGAGGGAGCGTGAACACTGAAGCTTTCTTT

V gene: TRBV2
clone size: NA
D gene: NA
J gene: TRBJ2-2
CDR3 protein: CASNLESGSGELFF
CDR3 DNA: TGTGCCAGCAATTTGGAGAGCGGTTCCGGGGAGCTGTTTTTT

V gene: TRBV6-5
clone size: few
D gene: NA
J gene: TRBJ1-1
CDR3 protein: CASKTGNTEAFF
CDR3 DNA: TGTGCCAGCAAAACAGGGAACACTGAAGCTTTCTTT

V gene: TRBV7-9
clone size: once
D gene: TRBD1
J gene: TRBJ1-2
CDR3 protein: CASSLGQGENYGYTF
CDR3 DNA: TGTGCCAGCAGCTTAGGACAGGGTGAAAACTATGGCTACACCTTC

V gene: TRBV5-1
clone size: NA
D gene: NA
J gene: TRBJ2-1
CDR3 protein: CASHWGALYNEQFF
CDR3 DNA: TGCGCCAGCCACTGGGGGGCCCTCTACAATGAGCAGTTCTTC

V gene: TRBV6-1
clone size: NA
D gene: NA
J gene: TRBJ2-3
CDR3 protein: CASSDPRGPGTDTQYF
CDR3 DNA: TGTGCCAGCAGTGACCCCAGAGGGCCCGGCACAGATACGCAGTATTTT

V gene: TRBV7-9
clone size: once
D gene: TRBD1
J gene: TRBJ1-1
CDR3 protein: CASSPGQGLIMNTEAFF
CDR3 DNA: TGTGCCAGCAGCCCAGGACAGGGATTAATAATGAACACTGAAGCTTTCTTT

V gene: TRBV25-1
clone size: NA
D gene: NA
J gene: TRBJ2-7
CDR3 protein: CASSDARGSYEQYF
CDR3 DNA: TGTGCCAGCAGTGATGCCAGGGGCTCCTACGAGCAGTACTTC

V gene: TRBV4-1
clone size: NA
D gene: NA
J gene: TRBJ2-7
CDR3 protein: CASSQGVGSGTYEQYF
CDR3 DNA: TGCGCCAGCAGCCAAGGGGTCGGTAGCGGTACCTACGAGCAGTACTTC

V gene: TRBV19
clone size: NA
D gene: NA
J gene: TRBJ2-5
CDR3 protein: CASSDGQHLQETQYF
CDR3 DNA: TGTGCCAGTAGTGACGGACAGCATTTACAAGAGACCCAGTACTTC

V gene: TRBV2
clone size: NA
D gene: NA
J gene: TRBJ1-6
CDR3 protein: CASSERGAGAYNSPLHF
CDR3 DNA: TGTGCCAGCAGTGAAAGGGGAGCAGGGGCTTATAATTCACCCCTCCACTTT

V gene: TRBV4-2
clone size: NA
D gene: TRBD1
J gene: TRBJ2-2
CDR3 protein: CASSPTGAGTGELFF
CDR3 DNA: TGTGCCAGCAGCCCGACAGGGGCTGGCACCGGGGAGCTGTTTTTT

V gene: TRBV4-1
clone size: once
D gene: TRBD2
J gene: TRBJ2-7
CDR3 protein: CASSQETAGGPYEQYF
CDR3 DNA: TGCGCCAGCAGCCAAGAAACAGCGGGGGGGCCCTACGAGCAGTACTTC

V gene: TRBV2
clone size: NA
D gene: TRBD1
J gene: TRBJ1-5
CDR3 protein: CASNQDRSIDQPQHF
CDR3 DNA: TGTGCCAGCAACCAGGACAGGAGTATCGATCAGCCCCAGCATTTT

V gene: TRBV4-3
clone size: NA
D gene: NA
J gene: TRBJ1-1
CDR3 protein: CASSQDRSRPEAFF
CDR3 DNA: TGCGCCAGCAGCCAAGATCGGTCCCGCCCTGAAGCTTTCTTT